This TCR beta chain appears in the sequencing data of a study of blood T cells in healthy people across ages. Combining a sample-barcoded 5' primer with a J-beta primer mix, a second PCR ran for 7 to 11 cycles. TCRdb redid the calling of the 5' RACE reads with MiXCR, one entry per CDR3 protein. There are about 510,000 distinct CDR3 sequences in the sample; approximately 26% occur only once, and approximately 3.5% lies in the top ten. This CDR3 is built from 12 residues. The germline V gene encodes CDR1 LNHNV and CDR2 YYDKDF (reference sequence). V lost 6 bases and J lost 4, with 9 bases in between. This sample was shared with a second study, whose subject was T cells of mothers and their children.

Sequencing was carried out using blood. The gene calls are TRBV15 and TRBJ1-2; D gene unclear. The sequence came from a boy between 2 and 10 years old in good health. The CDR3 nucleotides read TGTGCCACCAGTGAACAGTTCTATGGCTACACCTTC. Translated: CATSEQFYGYTF.